This TCR beta chain was recorded in a study of blood T cell repertoires in acute mononucleosis (dated by TCRdb to the early 2020s). A note on the overall study: To capture the primary response, acute-phase samples were obtained within 2 weeks of when symptoms began. During acute infection, mean YVL-BR-specific and GLC-BM-specific cells made up about 2% and 1% of blood CD8 T cells. The mean blood EBV load was approximately 4 log10 genome copies per million B cells in acute infection and about 2.5 at convalescence. General conclusions and limits of the study: For BRLF1 (YVL-BR), TCRalpha CDR3 motifs played a dominant role and TCRbeta a minimal role in TCR repertoire selection. Because only a fraction of each donor's blood was analyzed, sampling error might partly explain the low overlap between acute and convalescent clonotypes. Only three donors were included in the cohort, so group averages were based on very few individuals. Although only about 8.9% of unique acute clonotypes carried over into convalescence, these persisting clonotypes made up most of the response, and the remainder were seemingly replaced by new, diverse de novo clonotypes.

The germline V gene provides CDR1 SGDLS and CDR2 YYNGEE. At the junction V is shortened by 7 bases and J by 4 bases; bases outside the gene matches: 14. The CDR3 runs 15 residues from the cysteine to the phenylalanine. CDR3 DNA only is kept here, 45 bases in frame from base 1. Total RNA from at least 9,500 sorted tetramer+ CD8 T cells was reverse transcribed into cDNA for TCR profiling. PCR amplification of CDR3 regions used primers annealing to V and J regions and added unique molecular identifiers so that templates could be tracked. TCRalpha and TCRbeta chains were profiled using the immunoSEQ platform, including its sequencing and error-correction standards. On the authors' methods: Clonal copy numbers were corrected for sequencing and PCR errors, and CDR3s were defined per IMGT conventions. Analysis was restricted to productive rearrangements and was performed with immunoSEQ Analyzer versions 2.0 and 3.0, and gene-pairing frequencies were further processed in Microsoft Excel. Circos plots were used to display V-J pairings, and MEME together with a custom motifSearch program was used to find CDR3 motifs. The OLGA algorithm was used to calculate the probability of generation of TCR sequences. A clonotype seen at both visits was called persistent, a clonotype seen only at the acute visit was called nonpersistent, and a clonotype seen only at convalescence was called de novo. An amino acid clonotype used by more than one donor was defined as a public TCR. TCRdb carries this immuneACCESS record with in-frame sequences only. Its versions omit some clonotypes, under half of them owing to an unresolved V gene in the studies checked, with the rest unexplained. V and J calls and clone size are those listed in that table; D and trimming were worked out from the DNA. This sample has about 2,000 clones in its table, and 25% to 35% of those were observed once. Over 60% of the sample rests with the top ten.

This clone is described as medium-sized (0.01 to 0.1%). One base away there is no much larger clone; base qualities are not given. This sample's time point label indicates: acute infectious mononucleosis, at clinical presentation within 2 weeks of symptom onset (visit 1). Over the course of primary infection, this study followed CD8 T cell responses against two immunodominant EBV epitopes, BRLF1 109 (YVL-BR) and BMLF1 280 (GLC-BM). Primary EBV infection was taken to be indicated by a positive serum heterophile antibody test and EBV viral capsid antigen-specific IgM. Total CD8 T cells were first enriched from PBMCs by magnetic positive selection (MACS). A FACSAria III was used to sort live CD3+ CD8+ tetramer+ cells to a purity above 90%. Cell sorting used a PE-conjugated tetramer carrying the BRLF1 109-117 peptide. Directly ex vivo after tetramer sorting, the TCR repertoires of EBV epitope-specific CD8 T cells were deep-sequenced at acute infection and at convalescence. The donors were three individuals between roughly 18 and 29 years old who had clinical acute infectious mononucleosis along with laboratory evidence of primary EBV infection. Heparinized peripheral blood was collected when donors presented clinically with mononucleosis symptoms and again about 6 months afterward. Ficoll-Paque density gradient centrifugation was used to isolate PBMCs.

The sequence links TRBV9 to TRBJ2-7; 7 bases in the junction line up with TRBD1. Sequenced here: EBV YVL epitope tetramer+ CD8+ T cells sorted from PBMCs, sampled during acute infectious mononucleosis. The sample's cell subset or site label, decoded: CD8 T cells binding a tetramer with EBV BRLF1 109-117 peptide (YVL-BR). The sequence was obtained from a young man with infectious mononucleosis caused by EBV. At the DNA level, the sequence is TGTGCCAGCTCCCAAGGGACAGTGGGTTCTTACGAGCAGTACTTC. This sequence encodes CASSQGTVGSYEQYF.